The rows below give T cell receptor beta chains drawn from one sample of a study of cytomegalovirus exposure and HLA in healthy donors. Assay used: immunoSEQ multiplex PCR; TCRdb lists only in-frame clones, some missing. The data show 75,000 to 90,000 clones, with 65% to 85% seen just once and less than 25% held by the top ten. What was sequenced was PBMCs. The receptors shown here come from a woman between 35 and 50 years old in good health and CMV-seropositive. CDR3s include the opening cysteine and the closing phenylalanine or tryptophan. The order of the fields is V gene, J gene, CDR3 protein.

v_gene: TRBV5-1; j_gene: TRBJ2-7; CDR3aa: CASSISDRDSYEQYF
v_gene: TRBV28; j_gene: TRBJ1-5; CDR3aa: CASRAGTGSNQPQHF
v_gene: TRBV19; j_gene: TRBJ2-7; CDR3aa: CASRTSGINEQYF
v_gene: TRBV25-1; j_gene: TRBJ2-7; CDR3aa: CASSEYGTVTEQYF
v_gene: TRBV5-6; j_gene: TRBJ1-4; CDR3aa: CASTPAGTGALGEKLFF
v_gene: TRBV5-1; j_gene: TRBJ2-1; CDR3aa: CASSLQRFAWFF
v_gene: TRBV7-3; j_gene: TRBJ1-1; CDR3aa: CASSLQGWNTEAFF
v_gene: TRBV28; j_gene: TRBJ2-2; CDR3aa: CASSPPGSFVGELFF
v_gene: TRBV30; j_gene: TRBJ2-3; CDR3aa: CASTIMPWSDTQYF
v_gene: TRBV30; j_gene: TRBJ1-5; CDR3aa: CAWRNRAERGQPQHF
v_gene: TRBV2; j_gene: TRBJ1-4; CDR3aa: CASSEGGVLEKLFF
v_gene: TRBV25-1; j_gene: TRBJ2-3; CDR3aa: CASSEYGGLAGVTDTQYF
v_gene: TRBV25-1; j_gene: TRBJ2-3; CDR3aa: CASSAPGGSDTQYF
v_gene: TRBV30; j_gene: TRBJ2-3; CDR3aa: CAWNRLVTSGGATDTQYF
v_gene: TRBV10-1; j_gene: TRBJ1-5; CDR3aa: CASTRGDQPQHF
v_gene: TRBV30; j_gene: TRBJ2-2; CDR3aa: CAGSVRRGTLGSGELFF
v_gene: TRBV9; j_gene: TRBJ1-3; CDR3aa: CASSGTGTVSGNTIYF
v_gene: TRBV7-9; j_gene: TRBJ2-7; CDR3aa: CASSFSAPSDVLRYEQYF
v_gene: TRBV5-5; j_gene: TRBJ1-1; CDR3aa: CASTPEGVPNTEAFF
v_gene: TRBV29-1; j_gene: TRBJ1-2; CDR3aa: CSAPGGGGGYTF
v_gene: TRBV5-3; j_gene: TRBJ2-7; CDR3aa: CARSLFHKWHEQYF
v_gene: TRBV13; j_gene: TRBJ2-7; CDR3aa: CASSPQSFERSSYEQYF
v_gene: TRBV5-1; j_gene: TRBJ2-2; CDR3aa: CASSSGDITVTGELFF
v_gene: TRBV6-1; j_gene: TRBJ2-2; CDR3aa: CASSGLGGLNTGELFF
v_gene: TRBV5-1; j_gene: TRBJ2-1; CDR3aa: CASSLVGSPQQFF
v_gene: TRBV14; j_gene: TRBJ2-7; CDR3aa: CASSQNQVNEQYF
v_gene: TRBV2; j_gene: TRBJ1-2; CDR3aa: CASTLNEGDWYGYTF
v_gene: TRBV29-1; j_gene: TRBJ1-2; CDR3aa: CSVEPGEYGYTF
v_gene: TRBV6-5; j_gene: TRBJ2-5; CDR3aa: CASSYGGVGETQYF
v_gene: TRBV28; j_gene: TRBJ2-5; CDR3aa: CASSPIGTSRQETQYF
v_gene: TRBV6-5; j_gene: TRBJ2-7; CDR3aa: CASRNPEGAQYF
v_gene: TRBV7-2; j_gene: TRBJ2-5; CDR3aa: CASRLRETQYF
v_gene: TRBV9; j_gene: TRBJ2-7; CDR3aa: CASSVSFSSYEQYF
v_gene: TRBV7-3; j_gene: TRBJ2-6; CDR3aa: CASSLISGSGANVLTF
v_gene: TRBV2; j_gene: TRBJ2-7; CDR3aa: CASSVEKVYEQYF
v_gene: TRBV2; j_gene: TRBJ2-1; CDR3aa: CASSGIYNEQFF
v_gene: TRBV27; j_gene: TRBJ2-7; CDR3aa: CASSLIPSEASEQYF
v_gene: TRBV7-6; j_gene: TRBJ2-5; CDR3aa: CASSLTGTRQETQYF
v_gene: TRBV2; j_gene: TRBJ2-3; CDR3aa: CASRGTSGGTDTQYF
v_gene: TRBV2; j_gene: TRBJ2-1; CDR3aa: CASTPGEGLVQFF
v_gene: TRBV5-1; j_gene: TRBJ2-7; CDR3aa: CASSPSSLTYYEQYF
v_gene: TRBV7-9; j_gene: TRBJ2-1; CDR3aa: CASSSGLAGKRYEQFF
v_gene: TRBV2; j_gene: TRBJ2-5; CDR3aa: CASSSLAGGRETQYF
v_gene: TRBV19; j_gene: TRBJ2-7; CDR3aa: CASSMVRQDDEQYF
v_gene: TRBV4-1; j_gene: TRBJ2-3; CDR3aa: CASSQGLAGGQGTQYF
v_gene: TRBV7-2; j_gene: TRBJ1-1; CDR3aa: CASSSDRGTEAFF
v_gene: TRBV5-4; j_gene: TRBJ2-5; CDR3aa: CASSPGVRTGEQETQYF
v_gene: TRBV28; j_gene: TRBJ2-1; CDR3aa: CASSLLPESSYNEQFF
v_gene: TRBV2; j_gene: TRBJ2-5; CDR3aa: CASSGIAGATQETQYF
v_gene: TRBV29-1; j_gene: TRBJ2-6; CDR3aa: CSVYSSGANVLTF
v_gene: TRBV6-5; j_gene: TRBJ2-7; CDR3aa: CASSYSIASSYEQYF
v_gene: TRBV5-1; j_gene: TRBJ1-1; CDR3aa: CASSSDRMNTEAFF
v_gene: TRBV29-1; j_gene: TRBJ1-4; CDR3aa: CSGTWDMEKLFF
v_gene: TRBV6-5; j_gene: TRBJ1-2; CDR3aa: CASSLGGSYGYTF